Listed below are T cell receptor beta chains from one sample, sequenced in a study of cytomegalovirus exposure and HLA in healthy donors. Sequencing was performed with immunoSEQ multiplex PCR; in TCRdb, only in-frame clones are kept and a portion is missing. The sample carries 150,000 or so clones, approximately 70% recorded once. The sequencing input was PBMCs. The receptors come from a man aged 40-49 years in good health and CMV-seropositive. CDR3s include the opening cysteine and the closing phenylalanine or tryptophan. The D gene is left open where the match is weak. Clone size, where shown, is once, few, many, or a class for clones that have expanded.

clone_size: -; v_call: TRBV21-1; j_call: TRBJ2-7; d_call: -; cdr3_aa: CASSKAGRPRAYEQYF; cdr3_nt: TGTGCCAGCAGCAAAGCGGGGCGGCCCCGTGCTTACGAGCAGTACTTC
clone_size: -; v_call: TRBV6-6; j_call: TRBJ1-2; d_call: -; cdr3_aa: CASRLTGAYGYTF; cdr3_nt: TGTGCCAGCAGGTTGACAGGAGCCTATGGCTACACCTTC
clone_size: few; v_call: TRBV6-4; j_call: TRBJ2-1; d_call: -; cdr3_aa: CASSDSDNNEQFF; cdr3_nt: TGTGCCAGCAGTGACTCGGACAACAATGAGCAGTTCTTC
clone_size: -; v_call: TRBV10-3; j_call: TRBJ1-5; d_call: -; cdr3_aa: CAISEPGGREPQHF; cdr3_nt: TGTGCCATCAGTGAACCCGGGGGAAGGGAGCCCCAGCATTTT
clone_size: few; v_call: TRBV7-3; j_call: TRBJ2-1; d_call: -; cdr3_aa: CASSSPAGEHDNEQFF; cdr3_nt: TGTGCCAGCAGCTCCCCCGCAGGGGAACATGACAATGAGCAGTTCTTC
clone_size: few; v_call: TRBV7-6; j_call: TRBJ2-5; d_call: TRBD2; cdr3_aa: CASSLVAGHFQETQYF; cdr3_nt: TGTGCCAGCAGCTTAGTAGCGGGGCACTTCCAAGAGACCCAGTACTTC
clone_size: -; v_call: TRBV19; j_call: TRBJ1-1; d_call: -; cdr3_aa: CASSLGGPTNTEAFF; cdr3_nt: TGTGCCAGTTCCCTGGGGGGACCGACGAACACTGAAGCTTTCTTT
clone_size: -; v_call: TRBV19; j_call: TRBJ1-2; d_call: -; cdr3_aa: CASSIGQSNYGYTF; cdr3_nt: TGTGCCAGTAGTATTGGCCAGTCTAACTATGGCTACACCTTC
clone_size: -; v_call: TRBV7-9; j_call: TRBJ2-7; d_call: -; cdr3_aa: CASSPRESSYEQYF; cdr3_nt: TGTGCCAGCAGCCCTCGGGAGAGCTCCTACGAGCAGTACTTC
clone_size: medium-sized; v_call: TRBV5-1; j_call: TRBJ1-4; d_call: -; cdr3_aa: CASSLASGPGRDEKLFF; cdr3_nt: TGCGCCAGCAGCTTGGCTTCAGGACCCGGGCGGGATGAAAAACTGTTTTTT
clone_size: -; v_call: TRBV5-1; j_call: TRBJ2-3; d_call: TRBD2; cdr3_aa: CASSLLTSGLRDTQYF; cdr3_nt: TGCGCCAGCAGCTTACTGACTAGCGGCCTACGAGATACGCAGTATTTT
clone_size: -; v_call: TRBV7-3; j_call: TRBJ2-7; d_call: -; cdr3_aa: CASSLSENSYEQYF; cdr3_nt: TGTGCCAGCAGCTTATCGGAGAACTCCTACGAGCAGTACTTC
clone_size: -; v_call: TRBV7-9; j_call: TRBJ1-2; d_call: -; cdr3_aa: CASSLLTRGPLGYTF; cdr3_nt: TGTGCCAGCAGCTTATTAACCAGGGGTCCATTAGGCTACACCTTC
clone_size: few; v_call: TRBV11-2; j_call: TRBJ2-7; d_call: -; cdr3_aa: CASSLERYYEQYF; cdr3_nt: TGTGCCAGCAGCTTAGAGAGATACTACGAGCAGTACTTC
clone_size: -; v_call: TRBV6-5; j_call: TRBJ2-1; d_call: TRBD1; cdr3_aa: CASSFRDRGRNEQFF; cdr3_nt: TGTGCCAGCAGTTTTCGGGACAGGGGGCGAAATGAGCAGTTCTTC
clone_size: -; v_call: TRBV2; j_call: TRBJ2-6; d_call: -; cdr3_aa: CASTIQGPGANVLTF; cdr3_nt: TGTGCCAGCACCATACAGGGCCCTGGGGCCAACGTCCTGACTTTC
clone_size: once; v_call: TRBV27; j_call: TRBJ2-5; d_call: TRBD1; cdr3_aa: CASLPPTGASQETQYF; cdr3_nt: TGTGCCAGTCTCCCCCCAACAGGGGCCAGCCAAGAGACCCAGTACTTC
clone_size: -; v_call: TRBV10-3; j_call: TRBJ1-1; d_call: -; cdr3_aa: CAISISPVNTEAFF; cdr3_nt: TGTGCCATCAGTATCTCCCCGGTGAACACTGAAGCTTTCTTT
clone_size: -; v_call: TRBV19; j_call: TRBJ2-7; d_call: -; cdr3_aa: CASSSSGVPLYEQYF; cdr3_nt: TGTGCCAGTAGTTCCTCGGGGGTCCCTCTCTACGAGCAGTACTTC
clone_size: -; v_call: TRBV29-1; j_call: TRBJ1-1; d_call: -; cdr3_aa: CSVVLRGNTEAFF; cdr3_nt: TGCAGCGTTGTACTCAGGGGGAACACTGAAGCTTTCTTT
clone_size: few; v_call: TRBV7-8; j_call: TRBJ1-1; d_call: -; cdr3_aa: CASSLWGDTEAFF; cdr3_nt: TGTGCCAGCAGCTTATGGGGAGACACTGAAGCTTTCTTT
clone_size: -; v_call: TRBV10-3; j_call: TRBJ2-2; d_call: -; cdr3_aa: CARGGGGRNTGELFF; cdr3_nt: TGTGCCCGAGGCGGGGGCGGAAGGAACACCGGGGAGCTGTTTTTT
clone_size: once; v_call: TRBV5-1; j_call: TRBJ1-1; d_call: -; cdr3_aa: CASSLQGGVNTEAFF; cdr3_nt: TGCGCCAGCAGCCTCCAGGGAGGGGTGAACACTGAAGCTTTCTTT
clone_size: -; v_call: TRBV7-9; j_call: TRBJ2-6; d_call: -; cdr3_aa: CASSLEGRADLSGANVLTF; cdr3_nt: TGTGCCAGCAGCTTAGAAGGCAGGGCTGACCTCTCTGGGGCCAACGTCCTGACTTTC
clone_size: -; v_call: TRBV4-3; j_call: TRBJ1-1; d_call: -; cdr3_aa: CASRTGRTEAFF; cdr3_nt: TGCGCCAGCAGAACAGGGCGTACTGAAGCTTTCTTT
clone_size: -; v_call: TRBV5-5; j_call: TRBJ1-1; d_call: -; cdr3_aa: CASSPDRGGTEAFF; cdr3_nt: TGTGCCAGCAGCCCGGACCGAGGGGGTACTGAAGCTTTCTTT
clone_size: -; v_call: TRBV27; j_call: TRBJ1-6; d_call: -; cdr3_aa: CASSSTRWNSPLHF; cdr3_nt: TGTGCCAGCAGTTCAACGAGGTGGAATTCACCCCTCCACTTT
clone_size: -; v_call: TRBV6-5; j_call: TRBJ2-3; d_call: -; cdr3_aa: CASSYMGGASTDTQYF; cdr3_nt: TGTGCCAGCAGTTACATGGGCGGGGCTAGCACAGATACGCAGTATTTT
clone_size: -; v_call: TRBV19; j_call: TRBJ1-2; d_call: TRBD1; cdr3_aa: CASRGGGQGPNYGYTF; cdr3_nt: TGTGCCAGTAGAGGGGGGGGACAGGGGCCCAACTATGGCTACACCTTC
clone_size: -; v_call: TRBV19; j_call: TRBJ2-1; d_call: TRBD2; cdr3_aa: CASSIDPPGGGAWNEQFF; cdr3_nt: TGTGCCAGTAGTATAGATCCACCCGGCGGGGGGGCCTGGAATGAGCAGTTCTTC
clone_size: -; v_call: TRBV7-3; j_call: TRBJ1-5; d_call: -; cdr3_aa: CASSLMGGGNQPQHF; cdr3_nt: TGTGCCAGCAGCTTAATGGGCGGGGGCAATCAGCCCCAGCATTTT
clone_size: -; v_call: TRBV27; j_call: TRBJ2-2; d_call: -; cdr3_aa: CASSLSVTGELFF; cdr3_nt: TGTGCCAGCAGTTTATCCGTAACCGGGGAGCTGTTTTTT
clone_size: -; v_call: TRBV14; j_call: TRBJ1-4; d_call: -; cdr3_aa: CASSPLSRDEKLFF; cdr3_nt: TGTGCCAGCAGCCCGTTGAGCAGGGATGAAAAACTGTTTTTT
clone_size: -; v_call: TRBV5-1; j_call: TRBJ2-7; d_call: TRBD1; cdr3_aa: CASSYTTGEVYEQYF; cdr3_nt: TGCGCCAGCAGCTATACGACAGGGGAGGTGTACGAGCAGTACTTC
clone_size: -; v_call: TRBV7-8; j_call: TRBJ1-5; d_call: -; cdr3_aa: CASSLEGQPQHF; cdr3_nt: TGTGCCAGCAGCTTAGAGGGGCAGCCCCAGCATTTT